The 15 T cell receptor beta chains below come from one sample, sequenced in a study of cytomegalovirus exposure and HLA in healthy donors. In the PCR, 60 Vbeta and 13 Jbeta primers were used. TCRdb keeps only in-frame clones here, not all; method: immunoSEQ multiplex PCR. The repertoire holds approximately 300,000 clones, with approximately 85% as singletons. The source material was PBMCs. The receptor set was obtained from a woman aged 40 to 50 in good health and CMV-seropositive.

V and J are TRBV10-2 and TRBJ1-5; the D gene is possibly TRBD1 (6 bases). The germline V gene encodes CDR1 WSHSY and CDR2 SAAADI. The CDR3 runs to 16 residues. Trimming pared 6 bases from V and 4 bases from J, leaving 19 bases between. CDR3 amino acids: CASSGDNPDGNQPQHF. Written as DNA, the CDR3 is TGCGCCAGCAGCGGGGACAACCCCGACGGTAATCAGCCCCAGCATTTT.

This rearrangement joins TRBV6-6 to TRBJ1-5; 8 bases fit TRBD1. The CDR3 runs to 14 residues. CDR1 is MNHNY, CDR2 SVGAGI, per germline (reference sequence). The V gene end was trimmed by 6 bases and the J gene end by 5 bases; junction bases not matched to a gene: 6. The CDR3 loop is CASSLGTGDQPQHF. The CDR3 DNA reads TGTGCCAGCAGCCTCGGGACAGGAGATCAGCCCCAGCATTTT.

The chain carries TRBV27 and TRBJ2-3; TRBD2 agrees at 9 bases. Germline CDR1 and CDR2: MNHEY and SMNVEV (reference sequence). V lost 0 bases to trimming and J lost 6 bases; unmatched junction nucleotides: 13. This CDR3 region has 18 residues. CDR3 sequence reads: CASSLSAYSGSGRDTQYF. CDR3 nucleotides: TGTGCCAGCAGTTTATCAGCCTATAGCGGGAGCGGTAGGGATACGCAGTATTTT.

The V call is TRBV5-1, the J call TRBJ2-1, with 9 bases matching TRBD2. The V gene's germline CDR1 is SGHRS and CDR2 YFSETQ. The CDR3 is 17 amino acids. V trimming: 4 bases; J trimming: 2 bases; junction bases outside the gene matches: 10. As DNA, the CDR3 is TGCGCCAGCAGCCTGACTAGCGGAGCCACTGCCTACAATGAGCAGTTCTTC. Encoded protein: CASSLTSGATAYNEQFF.

V gene TRBV21-1 combines with J gene TRBJ1-4. TRBV21-1 is flagged as a pseudogene. The CDR3 spans 16 residues. The CDR3 protein is CASSKDNARGNEKLFF. CDR3 coding DNA: TGTGCCAGCAGCAAAGACAACGCCCGGGGTAATGAAAAACTGTTTTTT.

The V gene is TRBV7-9, the J gene TRBJ2-7; the D is unclear. The CDR3 covers 13 residues. Trimming took off 1 base at V and 6 bases at J, with 10 bases between the two ends. Per germline, CDR1 SEHNR and CDR2 FQNEAQ (reference sequence). The CDR3 region has the DNA TGTGCCAGCAGCTTAGTACCGGGTAGCGAGCAGTACTTC. Its protein product is CASSLVPGSEQYF.

V is TRBV6-6 and J is TRBJ2-5, with 7 positions matching TRBD2. Germline-derived CDR1 and CDR2 are MNHNY and SVGAGI (reference sequence). The CDR3 runs 14 residues. The V and J ends lost 6 bases and 4 bases, in that order; junction bases with no gene match: 8. The CDR3 loop reads CASRAGGGGETQYF. The CDR3 DNA is TGTGCCAGCAGAGCCGGCGGCGGGGGAGAGACCCAGTACTTC.

This chain uses TRBV7-8 with TRBJ1-5; TRBD1 matches at 7 bases. The CDR3 is 14 amino acids. The germline V gene has CDR1 SGHVS and CDR2 FQNEAQ. The V segment lost 5 bases and the J segment 4 bases; nucleotides outside the gene matches: 5. The CDR3 here is CASSAGGPNQPQHF. The DNA of the CDR3 is TGTGCCAGCAGCGCAGGGGGGCCTAATCAGCCCCAGCATTTT.

This clone was observed a single time. V is TRBV19 and J is TRBJ2-7, with D tentatively TRBD2 (6 bases). Germline V gene lookup returns CDR1 LNHDA and CDR2 SQIVND (reference sequence). The CDR3 runs 15 residues. Trimming left V 4 bases short and J 7 bases short, with 20 bases between. CDR3 region: CASSTGTGVYTEQYF. The DNA for the CDR3 is TGTGCCAGTAGTACAGGGACGGGGGTCTATACTGAGCAGTACTTC.

The chain joins TRBV7-2 to TRBJ2-5, with 12 nucleotides matching TRBD1. Losses at the gene ends were 5 bases for V and 10 bases for J; bases not matched to a gene: 17. Germline loops: CDR1 SGHTA, CDR2 FQGNSA. This CDR3 region has 17 residues. CDR3 in amino acids: CASSDSRGQGAKGNQYF. The CDR3 nucleotides read TGTGCCAGCAGCGATAGCCGGGGACAGGGGGCTAAGGGGAACCAGTACTTC.

This clone was recorded a few times. A junction boundary mismatches the germline segment, possibly from a read error. The rearrangement uses TRBV7-9 and TRBJ1-1; TRBD1 matches 9 bases. This CDR3 is 19 amino acids long. Germline V gene data show CDR1 as SEHNR and CDR2 as FQNEAQ (reference sequence). The CDR3 nucleotides are TGTTCCAGCAGTCCTTGGGTTACGGACAGGGGACTACCGAACACTGAAGCTTTCTTT. Translated, it gives CSSSPWVTDRGLPNTEAFF.

In nucleotides, the CDR3 is TGTGCCAGCAGCTTGGCGGGACAGGGGGCTTACGAGCAGTACTTC. This codes for CASSLAGQGAYEQYF. The V and J genes are TRBV5-8 and TRBJ2-7; TRBD1 agrees at 12 bases. Trimming at V came to 0 bases and at J to 4 bases, leaving 2 bases not matched to a gene. The CDR3 extends over 15 amino acids. Per germline, CDR1 SGHTS and CDR2 YDEGEE.

The CDR3 loop reads CASSQDILSGRAWYEQYF. The CDR3 DNA follows: TGCGCCAGCAGCCAAGACATTCTTAGCGGGAGGGCCTGGTACGAGCAGTACTTC. The gene calls are TRBV4-3 and TRBJ2-7; 11 nucleotides align to TRBD2. V was clipped by 0 bases and J by 4 bases; unmatched bases: 11. The CDR3 is 18 amino acids. Germline V gene lookup returns CDR1 LGHNA and CDR2 YSLEER.

V is TRBV2 and J is TRBJ2-2, with TRBD2 matching 13 bases. The CDR3 runs 15 residues. From germline, CDR1 is SNHLY and CDR2 FYNNEI. The J segment lost 6 bases and the V segment lost 4 bases, leaving 2 bases of the junction unmatched. The CDR3 here is CASSGLAGGAGELFF. Here the CDR3 DNA reads TGTGCCAGCAGTGGACTAGCGGGAGGTGCCGGGGAGCTGTTTTTT. Drawing the rest from reference TRBV2 and TRBJ2-2, the complete variable domain is EPEVTQTPSHQVTQMGQEVILRCVPISNHLYFYWYRQILGQKVEFLVSFYNNEISEKSEIFDDQFSVERPDGSNFTLKIRSTKLEDSAMYFCASSGLAGGAGELFFGEGSRLTVL.

The chain recombines TRBV10-3 with TRBJ2-6; 10 nucleotides match TRBD1. Germline lookup yields CDR1 ENHRY and CDR2 SYGVKD. V lost 2 bases to trimming and J lost 1 base; unmatched junction nucleotides: 11. This CDR3 comprises 20 residues. CDR3 sequence: CAISEGSPGTGVSGANVLTF. In DNA form, the CDR3 reads TGTGCCATCAGTGAGGGGTCCCCCGGGACAGGGGTTTCTGGGGCCAACGTCCTGACTTTC.